This T cell receptor (beta chain) was sequenced in a study of PD-L1 blockade in urothelial cancer. On the study more broadly: In the patient group, about 85% of the roughly 30 were males with bladder-origin urothelial cancer. At 6 weeks and at 3 weeks (second dose) after treatment start, blood was analyzed. Median T cell yield per blood sample was about 140,000 cells.

Spiking each PCR with synthetic TCR analog templates was performed. Method: immunoSEQ multiplex PCR; TCRdb's copy keeps in-frame clones and lacks some. This sample has 95,000 or so clones; 87% occur once, and the top ten carry 1.5% to 2%. Time point described: pretreatment peripheral blood. V shed 4 bases, J shed 3 bases, and the junction held 1 base outside the gene matches. Germline values: CDR1 SGHRS, CDR2 YFSETQ. This CDR3 is built from 12 residues. Sequencing was performed on PBMCs, taken around atezolizumab (anti-PD-L1) treatment. The J gene is TRBJ2-7, the V gene TRBV5-1; TRBD1 agrees at 7 bases. The source of this sequence is a man between 60 and 75 years old with urothelial cancer. CDR3 coding DNA: TGCGCCAGCAGCCAGGGGGACTACGAGCAGTACTTC. It encodes CASSQGDYEQYF.